These 6 T cell receptor beta chains share one sample of origin, sequenced in a study of OX40 agonist ivuxolimab in advanced cancers. Profiling relied on immunoSEQ multiplex PCR, and the TCRdb table lists in-frame clones only, not all of them. The sample yields approximately 40,000 clones, 80% to 95% seen once. The specimen comprised CD4+ or CD8+ T cells sorted from blood, sampled in a trial of the OX40 agonist ivuxolimab. Receptors were obtained from an adult with an advanced solid tumor such as melanoma, head and neck, liver or kidney cancer.

This sequence joins TRBV5-6 and TRBJ2-7; TRBD1 is a possible D gene (6 bases). The V and J ends lost 4 bases and 3 bases respectively, with 14 bases between them. The CDR3 is 14 residues long. Germline V lookup: CDR1 SGHDT, CDR2 YYEEEE. CDR3 protein: CASSPKTGRYEQYV. Here the CDR3 DNA reads TGTGCCAGCAGCCCGAAGACAGGCCGCTACGAGCAGTACGTC.

The J gene is TRBJ2-3, the V gene TRBV3-2. TRBV3-2 is flagged as a pseudogene. CDR3 size: 8 residues. CDR3 sequence reads: CVPAKEYF. DNA of the CDR3: TGTGTGCCAGCTAAGGAGTATTTT.

The genes are TRBV5-5 and TRBJ2-1; 8 bases fit TRBD2. The junction had 9 bases not matched to a gene; V was cut back by 4 bases and J by 3 bases. Looked up from germline, CDR1 is SGHKS and CDR2 is YYEKEE (reference sequence). The length of the CDR3 is 16 residues. The CDR3 DNA sequence: TGTGCCAGCAGCCTGGGGACGGGACTAGGCTACAATGAGCAGTTCTTC. Encoded protein: CASSLGTGLGYNEQFF.

Only a few counts were recorded for this clone. The rearrangement uses TRBV6-4 and TRBJ1-5; tentative D call: TRBD1 (5 bases). Germline CDR1 reads MRHNA; CDR2 reads SNTAGT. There are 14 residues in the CDR3. The V and J ends lost 0 bases and 2 bases respectively, with 5 bases between them. The CDR3 bases are TGTGCCAGCAGTGACTCAGGGGGCAATCAGCCCCAGCATTTT. It encodes CASSDSGGNQPQHF.

The J gene is TRBJ2-1, the V gene TRBV9; D is ambiguous. V was clipped by 0 bases and J by 5 bases, with 12 bases between them. The CDR3 runs to 15 residues. Germline lookup yields CDR1 SGDLS and CDR2 YYNGEE. DNA for the CDR3: TGTGCCAGCAGCGTAGACGCAGCTTTCAACAATGAGCAGTTCTTC. Translating gives CASSVDAAFNNEQFF.

This chain links TRBV6-6 with TRBJ1-1; tentatively, D is TRBD1 (5 bases). This CDR3 is built from 16 residues. Trimming took 6 bases from V and 2 from J, leaving 19 bases between them. Germline V gene sequence: CDR1 MNHNY, CDR2 SVGAGI (reference sequence). The CDR3 is CASRRGPRGGNTEAFF. In DNA form, the CDR3 reads TGTGCCAGCAGACGGGGCCCCCGTGGGGGTAACACTGAAGCTTTCTTT.